This T cell receptor (beta chain) was documented in a study of PD-1 blockade in classical Hodgkin lymphoma. Study findings and constraints: TCR diversity in CD4+, not CD8+, cells rose significantly by C4D1. When set against healthy donors, newly diagnosed patients were reported to show lower baseline TCR diversity. Nivolumab initiation under 1 year post-ASCT meant exclusion.

Specified time point: cycle 4 day 1 (C4D1), after more than five weeks of nivolumab. Brentuximab vedotin exposure varied among the patients, all of whom had relapsed after autologous stem cell transplantation. Applied to thawed PBMCs, magnetic negative selection was the method used to isolate CD8+ T cells. Best outcomes ranged across complete response, partial response and progressive disease. V lost 8 bases to trimming and J lost 2 bases, with 12 bases between them. There are 12 residues in the CDR3. CDR1 GTSNPN and CDR2 SVGIG come from the germline V gene (reference sequence). A remark on this clone: What it binds is not known.

Profiled with immunoSEQ multiplex PCR; TCRdb holds only in-frame clones, not every one. The sample records 15,000 to 25,000 clones, roughly 80% being singletons. The chain uses TRBV30 and TRBJ1-1; D not resolved. The sequencing used CD8+ T cells from blood, collected before the fourth cycle of nivolumab. The sequence was obtained from a human donor with classical Hodgkin lymphoma. The CDR3 spells CAGPGLNTEAFF. For the CDR3, the DNA is TGTGCCGGCCCCGGTCTAAACACTGAAGCTTTCTTT.